The entry below gives a single T cell receptor beta chain sequence along with its context. This clonotype appeared many times. The target of this receptor is not known. One base away there is no much larger clone; base qualities are not given. The CDR3, cysteine through phenylalanine, is 12 amino acids long. Only the CDR3 portion is preserved as DNA: 36 bases, with reading frame beginning at the first base. The CDR1 and CDR2 encoded by the germline V gene (reference sequence) are SEHNR and FQNEAQ. V was cut back by 5 bases and J by 5 bases, leaving a gap of 9 bases between them. The sample belongs to a study of T cell repertoires in cytomegalovirus infection (dated by TCRdb to about 2019). Regarding the study in general: Because public TCR beta signatures pointed to carriage of CMV infection together with the matching HLA type, the HLA type of each donor mattered for the analysis.

The run used an Illumina HiSeq 1500. Starting from the raw public reads, TCRdb applied fastp trimming at Q25, assembled clones with MiXCR and retained in-frame beta chains. Each entry is one CDR3 protein sequence, shown with its most common DNA and genes. For this sample there are around 240,000 distinct CDR3 sequences; about 20% appear just once. Roughly 18% of the sample rests with the top ten. The paper as a whole reports these results and caveats: The ex vivo response was dominated by HLA-C-restricted CMV-specific TCR beta clonotypes, which also provided the single most frequent clonotype in two of eight donors. In both this cohort and an independent roughly 350-donor cohort, the cumulative frequency of public TCR beta family members distinguished carriers of CMV infection plus the relevant HLA type.

This receptor was obtained from a human donor in good health (CMV status not recorded). Some clones in this sample may be carry-over from other donors' samples. Sequenced sample: CD8+ T cells from PBMCs. The chain links TRBV7-9 with TRBJ1-1; TRBD1 could be the D gene, as 5 bases match. The CDR3 here reads CASSGGRTEAFF. The DNA sequence reads TGTGCCAGCAGCGGGGGGAGGACTGAAGCTTTCTTT.